This T cell receptor beta chain was identified during a study of OX40 agonist ivuxolimab in advanced cancers. Study-level background: While on treatment, patients had intravenous ivuxolimab at 0.01 to 10 mg/kg every 2 weeks. Study-wide results and limits: Researchers report that CD8+ T cells had, on average, more expanded clones than CD4+.

As for this clone: Its antigen is still unknown.

Here immunoSEQ multiplex PCR was the method, and the copy in TCRdb shows in-frame clones only, minus some. The sample consists of approximately 75,000 clones, more than 75% of them appearing once. Germline V gives CDR1 LNHNV, CDR2 YYDKDF (reference sequence). V lost 5 bases and J 2 bases, leaving 12 bases between the germline ends. CDR3 length: 14 amino acids. The sequencing here drew on CD4+ or CD8+ T cells sorted from blood, taken in a trial of the OX40 agonist ivuxolimab. The rearrangement uses TRBV15 and TRBJ1-1, with D possibly matching TRBD1 (6 bases). The TCR comes from an adult with an advanced solid tumor such as melanoma, head and neck, liver or kidney cancer. CDR3 region: CATSRGAFNTEAFF. CDR3 in DNA: TGTGCCACCAGCCGGGGGGCTTTTAACACTGAAGCTTTCTTT.